This T cell receptor (beta chain) stems from a study of blood T cell repertoires in COVID-19. Study background: Sites across the United States, Italy and Spain contributed samples from acute and convalescent COVID-19. The cDNA or gDNA used as material had been derived from T cells, B-cell-depleted T cells, or PBMCs.

Germline V gene data show CDR1 as LNHDA and CDR2 as SQIVND (reference sequence). J gave up 5 bases and V 3 bases, and 6 bases lay outside the gene matches. This CDR3 spans 15 amino acids. As handled by the study authors: For nucleated cells, counts were estimated from reference gene primer amplification. TCRdb's table, derived via immunoSEQ multiplex PCR, lists solely in-frame clones and lacks some. V and J calls and clone size follow that table, whereas D and trimming were derived from the DNA. Among approximately 230,000 clones listed, about nine tenths were seen once. This chain joins TRBV19 and TRBJ2-7, with 11 positions matching TRBD1. Sequencing was performed on peripheral blood. This sequence was found in a young man who had recovered from COVID-19. CDR3: CASSIGDRGANEQYF. CDR3 DNA sequence: TGTGCCAGTAGTATCGGGGACAGGGGGGCCAACGAGCAGTACTTC.